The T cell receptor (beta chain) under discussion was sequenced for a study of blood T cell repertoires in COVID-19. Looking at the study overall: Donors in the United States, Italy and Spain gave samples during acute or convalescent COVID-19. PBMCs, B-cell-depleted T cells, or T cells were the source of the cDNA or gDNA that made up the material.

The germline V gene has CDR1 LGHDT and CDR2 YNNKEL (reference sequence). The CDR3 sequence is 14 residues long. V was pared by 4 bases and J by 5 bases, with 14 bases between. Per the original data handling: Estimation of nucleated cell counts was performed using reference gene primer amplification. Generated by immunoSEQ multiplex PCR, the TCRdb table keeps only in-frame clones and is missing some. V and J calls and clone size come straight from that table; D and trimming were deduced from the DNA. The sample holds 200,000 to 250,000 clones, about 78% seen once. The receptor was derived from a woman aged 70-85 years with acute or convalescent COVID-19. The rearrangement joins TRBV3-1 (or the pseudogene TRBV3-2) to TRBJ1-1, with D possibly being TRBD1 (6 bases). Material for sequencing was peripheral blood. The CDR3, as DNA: TGTGCCAGCAGCCCCAGGGGAGGGAGGACTGAAGCTTTCTTT. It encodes CASSPRGGRTEAFF.